The 27 T cell receptor beta chains presented below share a single source sample, sequenced in a study of T-cell reconstitution after alpha-beta-depleted transplantation in children. Unique molecular identifiers were incorporated into the prepared TCRbeta library. MiXCR was run by TCRdb on the PCR reads, yielding one entry per CDR3 protein. This sample has about 400,000 distinct CDR3 sequences, with about 14% found just once. Material: PBMCs, obtained from the stem cell graft. These receptors originate from a human donor who donated a stem cell graft to a child with Fanconi anemia.

The CDR3 region is CASSQDSNTGELFF. The CDR3 DNA follows: TGTGCCAGCAGCCAAGATAGTAACACCGGGGAGCTGTTTTTT. The chain couples TRBV3-1 to TRBJ2-2, with no clear D. Germline assignment: CDR1 LGHDT and CDR2 YNNKEL (reference sequence). V gave up 0 bases and J gave up 2 bases, with 4 bases separating them. The CDR3 is 14 residues long.

This clonotype was seen a few times. The rearrangement joins TRBV6-2 or TRBV6-3 to TRBJ1-5; unclear D gene. V dropped 0 bases and J dropped 4 bases, with 10 bases sitting between them. CDR1 is MNHEY and CDR2 is SVGEGT in the germline V gene. The CDR3 extends over 15 amino acids. The CDR3, as DNA: TGTGCCAGCAGTTACTCGAGCGTGCAAAATCAGCCCCAGCATTTT. Its protein product is CASSYSSVQNQPQHF.

This clonotype was counted a single time. The CDR3 DNA reads as TGCGCCAGCAGCCAATTTTCCGGGACCATATACGAGCAGTACTTC. It codes for CASSQFSGTIYEQYF. V and J are TRBV4-3 and TRBJ2-7, with D perhaps assigned TRBD1 or TRBD2 (5 bases each). Looked up from germline, CDR1 is LGHNA and CDR2 is YSLEER. The CDR3 is made up of 15 amino acids. Deletions cut 2 bases from V and 4 bases from J, with 15 bases between.

This clonotype was detected a few times. This rearrangement joins TRBV24-1 to TRBJ2-3; 7 positions match TRBD1. Trimming removed 5 bases from V and 4 bases from J; junction bases left unmatched: 5. Germline lookup yields CDR1 KGHDR and CDR2 SFDVKD. The CDR3 has 14 residues. CDR3 in DNA: TGTGCCACCAGTGCGACAGGGACGCCAGATACGCAGTATTTT. Translating it yields CATSATGTPDTQYF.

This clonotype was seen more than once but under ten times. The V and J genes are TRBV7-2 and TRBJ1-2; D unresolved. Germline V gene data show CDR1 as SGHTA and CDR2 as FQGNSA. The CDR3 loop spans 16 amino acids. The V end was cut by 5 bases, the J end by 8 bases, with 24 bases between. The DNA for the CDR3 is TGTGCCAGCAGCCGTCGCGCGAGCTCTGATCTGGGAGGCTACACCTTC. Amino acid sequence: CASSRRASSDLGGYTF.

The chain combines TRBV3-1 with TRBJ1-6; D is unresolved. Trimming took 2 bases from V and 6 from J, leaving 8 bases between them. The CDR3 has 14 amino acids. Per germline, CDR1 LGHDT and CDR2 YNNKEL (reference sequence). As DNA, the CDR3 is TGTGCCAGCAGCCAATGGGCTGGTAATTCACCCCTCCACTTT. Residues: CASSQWAGNSPLHF.

This clonotype was counted many times. CDR3 loop: CASSKRSEVNYGYTF. For the CDR3, the DNA is TGTGCCAGCAGTAAGCGTTCTGAGGTGAACTATGGCTACACCTTC. The chain carries TRBV6-1 and TRBJ1-2; no definite D call. Germline V gene data show CDR1 as MNHNS and CDR2 as SASEGT. This CDR3 has 15 amino acids. The ends were cut back, 5 bases at V and 2 bases at J, with 15 bases in the middle.

This clonotype was observed many times. The J gene is TRBJ1-2, the V gene TRBV27; 11 bases map to TRBD1. The germline V gene has CDR1 MNHEY and CDR2 SMNVEV (reference sequence). This CDR3 spans 15 amino acids. Losses at the gene ends were 3 bases for V and 5 bases for J; bases not matched to a gene: 5. The CDR3 here is CASSFQGTGGYGYTF. DNA of the CDR3: TGTGCCAGCAGTTTCCAAGGGACAGGGGGGTATGGCTACACCTTC.

This clonotype appeared many times. The rearrangement uses TRBV29-1 and TRBJ1-1; D perhaps matches TRBD1 (6 bases). CDR1 and CDR2 from the germline V gene are SQVTM and ANQGSEA. V lost 7 bases and J lost 8, with 17 bases in between. The CDR3 has 12 residues. CDR3 DNA sequence: TGCAGCGGCAGATCTTGGACAGCAGAAGCTTTCTTT. It yields the protein CSGRSWTAEAFF.

There are many counts of this clonotype. The genes are TRBV6-5 and TRBJ1-2; 9 bases are a match to TRBD1. The CDR3 contains 17 residues. CDR1 is MNHEY, CDR2 SVGAGI, per germline. Trimming removed 6 bases from V and 6 bases from J; junction bases left unmatched: 17. The CDR3: CASRRGGQGMKFDGYTF. The CDR3 nucleotides are TGTGCCAGCAGGCGGGGGGGACAGGGTATGAAGTTCGATGGCTACACCTTC.

CDR3 sequence reads: CASSFLMVRDTDTQYF. The CDR3 DNA follows: TGTGCCAGCAGCTTCCTTATGGTCCGAGACACAGATACGCAGTATTTT. The chain employs TRBV7-9 and TRBJ2-3; no reliable D call. CDR3 length: 16 amino acids. Germline assignment: CDR1 SEHNR and CDR2 FQNEAQ (reference sequence). Trimming took 3 bases from V and 2 from J, leaving 15 bases between them.

V is TRBV20-1 and J is TRBJ2-7; weak D call: TRBD1 (6 bases). Germline CDR1 DFQATT, CDR2 SNEGSKA (reference sequence). The V end lost 0 bases, the J end lost 5 bases, and 17 bases lay between the germline ends. CDR3 length equals 15 residues. The CDR3 sequence is CSARDRGRSGDEQYF. The CDR3 DNA sequence: TGCAGTGCTAGAGATCGAGGGCGGTCAGGGGACGAGCAGTACTTC.

This clonotype was seen a few times. This chain links TRBV28 with TRBJ1-1; maybe TRBD1 (6 bases). Per germline, CDR1 MDHEN and CDR2 SYDVKM. V was trimmed by 5 bases and J by 1 base, leaving 14 bases between them. The CDR3 loop spans 15 amino acids. Here the CDR3 DNA reads TGTGCCAGCAGTGCCAACTCACAGGGGAACACTGAAGCTTTCTTT. This codes for CASSANSQGNTEAFF.

J is TRBJ2-5 and V is TRBV5-1; D might be TRBD1 (5 bases). With 4 bases removed from V and 3 bases from J, the gap between germline ends came to 16 bases. CDR3 size: 15 residues. CDR1 and CDR2 (germline): SGHRS, YFSETQ. The DNA of the CDR3 is TGCGCCAGCAGCACCACAGGAACCTCCGAAGAGACCCAGTACTTC. This translates into CASSTTGTSEETQYF.

This clonotype occurred many times. V gene TRBV6-5 combines with J gene TRBJ1-2; 7 bases are shared with TRBD1. This CDR3 contains 13 residues. V shed 0 bases and J 6 bases; nucleotides not matched to a gene: 1. The germline gives CDR1 MNHEY, CDR2 SVGAGI. CDR3 in DNA: TGTGCCAGCAGTTACTCGACAGGGAATGGCTACACCTTC. Encoded protein: CASSYSTGNGYTF.

This clonotype was seen a few times. This chain uses TRBV2 with TRBJ1-5; D is possibly TRBD1 (5 bases). Germline loops: CDR1 SNHLY, CDR2 FYNNEI. Trimming took 6 bases from V and 2 from J, leaving 14 bases between them. This CDR3 is 15 amino acids long. Here the CDR3 reads CASSQERGGNQPQHF. The CDR3 region has the DNA TGTGCCAGCAGCCAAGAACGGGGGGGCAATCAGCCCCAGCATTTT. Complete variable domain (other parts from reference TRBV2 and TRBJ1-5): EPEVTQTPSHQVTQMGQEVILRCVPISNHLYFYWYRQILGQKVEFLVSFYNNEISEKSEIFDDQFSVERPDGSNFTLKIRSTKLEDSAMYFCASSQERGGNQPQHFGDGTRLSIL.

This clonotype was counted only a few times. The chain is built from TRBV5-4 and TRBJ2-3; possible D gene TRBD1, 7 bases. Trimming removed 2 bases at V and 2 bases at J, with 12 bases between. Germline V gene sequence: CDR1 SGHNT, CDR2 YYREEE (reference sequence). There are 15 residues in the CDR3. The chain's CDR3 is CASSFQGGLTDTQYF. The CDR3 region has the DNA TGTGCCAGCAGCTTTCAGGGGGGACTCACAGATACGCAGTATTTT. Based on the CDR3 plus reference TRBV5-4 and TRBJ2-3, the full variable domain is ETGVTQSPTHLIKTRGQQVTLRCSSQSGHNTVSWYQQALGQGPQFIFQYYREEENGRGNFPPRFSGLQFPNYSSELNVNALELDDSALYLCASSFQGGLTDTQYFGPGTRLTVL.

The V call is TRBV3-1, the J call TRBJ1-2; D might be TRBD1 (5 bases). Germline loops: CDR1 LGHDT, CDR2 YNNKEL (reference sequence). This CDR3 spans 13 amino acids. V gave up 4 bases and J gave up 8 bases, with 14 bases separating them. The CDR3 sequence: CASSRRDLGGYTF. The CDR3 nucleotides are TGTGCCAGCAGCCGCCGGGACTTAGGGGGCTACACCTTC.

There are many counts of this clonotype. The chain carries TRBV7-2 and TRBJ1-4, with a tentative D call TRBD1 (5 bases). Germline CDR1 is SGHTA and CDR2 is FQGNSA. The CDR3 runs 15 residues. Trimming took off 2 bases at V and 10 bases at J, with 17 bases between the two ends. The CDR3 sequence: CASSLFSGAGGKLFF. Here the CDR3 DNA reads TGTGCCAGCAGCTTATTTTCCGGGGCCGGTGGAAAACTGTTTTTT.

This clonotype was recorded a few times. The chain uses TRBV20-1 and TRBJ1-5; possible D gene TRBD1, 5 bases. Germline V gene sequence: CDR1 DFQATT, CDR2 SNEGSKA (reference sequence). CDR3 length: 16 residues. Deletions cut 4 bases from V and 5 bases from J, with 21 bases between. The CDR3 region is CSAKRRGRGGDQPQHF. CDR3 DNA: TGCAGTGCTAAGAGGAGGGGCCGGGGTGGGGATCAGCCCCAGCATTTT.

The CDR3, as DNA: TGCGCCAGCAGCCCTGGGACTAGCGTTTGGTACGAGCAGTACTTC. It encodes CASSPGTSVWYEQYF. V and J are TRBV4-3 and TRBJ2-7, with 10 bases identical to TRBD2. Germline loops: CDR1 LGHNA, CDR2 YSLEER. Losses at the gene ends were 4 bases for V and 4 bases for J; bases not matched to a gene: 7. The CDR3 loop spans 15 amino acids.

The rearrangement uses TRBV11-3 and TRBJ2-1, with a possible D match to TRBD2 (5 bases). Germline CDR1 reads SGHNT; CDR2 reads YENEEA. The CDR3 has 15 residues. V lost 0 bases, J lost 2 bases, and 8 bases lay in between. In nucleotides, the CDR3 is TGTGCCAGCAGCTTAGAGCGGGCTGCCTACAATGAGCAGTTCTTC. It yields the protein CASSLERAAYNEQFF. Complete variable domain (other parts from reference TRBV11-3 and TRBJ2-1): EAGVVQSPRYKIIEKKQPVAFWCNPISGHNTLYWYLQNLGQGPELLIRYENEEAVDDSQLPKDRFSAERLKGVDSTLKIQPAELGDSAVYLCASSLERAAYNEQFFGPGTRLTVL.

This clonotype was seen a handful of times. CDR3 DNA sequence: TGCGCCAGCAGCTTGGCGACTTACCAAGAGACCCAGTACTTC. This codes for CASSLATYQETQYF. The chain uses TRBV5-1 and TRBJ2-5; D not resolved. The CDR3 spans 14 residues. V was pared by 0 bases and J by 0 bases, with 6 bases between. In germline, CDR1 is SGHRS, CDR2 YFSETQ.

A few counts support this clonotype. This chain links TRBV7-2 with TRBJ2-5; TRBD2 matches at 10 bases. The germline V gene encodes CDR1 SGHTA and CDR2 FQGNSA. V lost 2 bases to trimming and J lost 5 bases; unmatched junction nucleotides: 8. The CDR3 is 16 amino acids. Here the CDR3 reads CASSLRASGGGETQYF. The CDR3 DNA reads as TGTGCCAGCAGCTTACGGGCTAGCGGGGGTGGTGAGACCCAGTACTTC. Together with reference TRBV7-2 and TRBJ2-5, the CDR3 gives the full variable domain: GAGVSQSPSNKVTEKGKDVELRCDPISGHTALYWYRQSLGQGLEFLIYFQGNSAPDKSGLPSDRFSAERTGGSVSTLTIQRTQQEDSAVYLCASSLRASGGGETQYFGPGTRLLVL.

The sample holds many counts of this clonotype. The chain carries TRBV12-3 or TRBV12-4 and TRBJ1-5; D gene uncertain. V dropped 6 bases and J dropped 1 base, with 13 bases sitting between them. The CDR3 runs 15 residues. This chain's CDR3 is CASSRDGRSNQPQHF. The CDR3 DNA reads TGTGCCAGCAGCCGAGACGGGAGAAGCAATCAGCCCCAGCATTTT.

This chain joins TRBV9 and TRBJ1-2; 9 bases are shared with TRBD1. V lost 3 bases to trimming and J lost 5 bases; unmatched junction nucleotides: 8. CDR3 size: 15 residues. Germline values: CDR1 SGDLS, CDR2 YYNGEE. As DNA, the CDR3 is TGTGCCAGCAGCGCCCGGGACAGGGTAGAATATGGCTACACCTTC. Translated, it gives CASSARDRVEYGYTF.

The V gene is TRBV19, the J gene TRBJ2-7; D perhaps matches TRBD2 (6 bases). This CDR3 is 14 amino acids long. Trimming removed 3 bases at V and 0 bases at J, with 9 bases between. Germline V gives CDR1 LNHDA, CDR2 SQIVND (reference sequence). The CDR3 region has the DNA TGTGCCAGTAGTATTACCGGGGGCTCCTACGAGCAGTACTTC. Amino acid sequence: CASSITGGSYEQYF.